Each of the 5 T cell receptor beta chains below was sequenced from the same sample in a study of shared clonotypes between healthy human individuals. Using immunoSEQ multiplex PCR, the repertoire was profiled, and TCRdb retains in-frame clones only, with some absent. The data contain about 2.4 million clones, roughly 93% of them singletons. What was sequenced was naive CD4+ T cells from PBMCs. Subset indicated: CD45RA+ positively selected. The receptors originated from a man between 18 and 29 years old in good health. Some clones in this sample may be carry-over from other donors' samples.

The chain employs TRBV28 and TRBJ2-7; D might be TRBD1 or TRBD2, each matching 5 bases. The ends were cut back, 3 bases at V and 6 bases at J, with 12 bases in the middle. From germline, CDR1 is MDHEN and CDR2 SYDVKM. CDR3 length: 13 amino acids. The CDR3 loop reads CASSLGRMGEQYF. CDR3 DNA: TGTGCCAGCAGTTTGGGACGGATGGGCGAGCAGTACTTC.

The chain uses TRBV27 and TRBJ1-4, with 9 bases identical to TRBD1. Germline V CDR1 and CDR2: MNHEY, SMNVEV (reference sequence). V lost 5 bases, J lost 8 bases, and 12 bases stayed unmatched. The length of the CDR3 is 16 residues. The CDR3 loop reads CASSPRIGQGQEKLFF. In DNA, the CDR3 is TGTGCCAGCAGTCCCCGGATTGGACAGGGGCAAGAAAAACTGTTTTTT.

This clone was found once. The V and J genes are TRBV11-2 and TRBJ2-3; 9 bases fit TRBD2. With 5 bases clipped from V and 4 bases from J, the junction kept 10 bases outside the gene matches. Germline V lookup: CDR1 SGHAT, CDR2 FQNNGV. CDR3 length equals 16 residues. CDR3 protein: CASSLGVAGVADTQYF. The CDR3 bases are TGTGCCAGCAGCCTCGGGGTAGCGGGAGTTGCAGATACGCAGTATTTT.

The chain has TRBV14 and TRBJ1-4; D perhaps matches TRBD1 (5 bases). V was trimmed by 0 bases and J by 7 bases, leaving 12 bases between them. The CDR3 is 15 residues long. Germline-derived CDR1 and CDR2 are SGHDN and FVKESK. This chain's CDR3 is CASSQEWGRSEKLFF. Written as DNA, the CDR3 is TGTGCCAGCAGCCAAGAGTGGGGCCGGTCTGAAAAACTGTTTTTT. The full variable domain, its missing parts supplied by reference TRBV14 and TRBJ1-4, is EAGVTQFPSHSVIEKGQTVTLRCDPISGHDNLYWYRRVMGKEIKFLLHFVKESKQDESGMPNNRFLAERTGGTYSTLKVQPAELEDSGVYFCASSQEWGRSEKLFFGSGTQLSVL.

The genes are TRBV28 and TRBJ1-4; D is unresolved. The length of the CDR3 is 14 residues. Trimming removed 8 bases from V and 2 bases from J, with 12 bases in between. Germline V gene sequence: CDR1 MDHEN, CDR2 SYDVKM. CDR3 residues: CASGVGGTNEKLFF. DNA of the CDR3: TGTGCCAGCGGGGTCGGTGGGACTAATGAAAAACTGTTTTTT.